This T cell receptor (beta chain) was sequenced during a study of T cell repertoires in cytomegalovirus infection. Looking at the study overall: An indication of both CMV infection and matching HLA type came from public TCR beta signatures.

Regarding this clonotype: Its matching antigen is unknown.

TCRdb re-analysed the reads in MiXCR, keeping a single row per CDR3 protein. The sample lists roughly 180,000 distinct CDR3 sequences; about 17% were seen once. Germline loops: CDR1 MNHNY, CDR2 SVGAGI (reference sequence). This CDR3 is 15 amino acids long. V lost 3 bases and J lost 2, with 12 bases in between. Study-wide points: HLA-C-restricted CMV clonotypes gave the most frequent clonotype in two of eight donors. Summed frequency of public TCR beta families distinguished CMV carriers with the relevant HLA.

V and J are TRBV6-6 and TRBJ2-3, with D maybe TRBD1 (6 bases). The sample comprised CD8+ T cells from PBMCs. The clonotype comes from a human donor in good health (CMV status not recorded). Some clones in this sample may be carry-over from other donors' samples. Written as DNA, the CDR3 is TGTGCCAGCAGTTATGGCCAGGGGAACACAGATACGCAGTATTTT. Translation gives CASSYGQGNTDTQYF.